These T cell receptor beta chains were read from a single sample in a study of T cells in Graves' hyperthyroidism and ophthalmopathy. MiXCR was run by TCRdb on the multiplex PCR reads, yielding one entry per CDR3 protein. The profile shows some 360,000 distinct CDR3 sequences, about 14% of them singletons. Specimen: blood. Receptor source: a woman aged 60-75 years with Graves' hyperthyroidism. Both conserved end residues are part of each CDR3. The D gene is left open where the match is weak. Clone sizes are given selectively: once, few, many, or a class where the clone is expanded.

TRBV18	many	TRBJ2-7	TRBD2	14	CASCGGQGPYEQYF	TGTGCCAGCTGCGGGGGGCAGGGTCCCTACGAGCAGTACTTC
TRBV9	many	TRBJ2-1	TRBD2	15	CASSVEAGAVDEQFF	TGTGCCAGCAGCGTGGAGGCGGGAGCTGTCGATGAGCAGTTCTTC
TRBV5-1	many	TRBJ2-2	.	15	CASSYTGAATGELFF	TGCGCCAGCAGCTATACGGGAGCGGCCACCGGGGAGCTGTTTTTT
TRBV28	many	TRBJ2-3	.	14	CASSSPVGTDTQYF	TGTGCCAGCAGTTCCCCAGTAGGCACAGATACGCAGTATTTT
TRBV2	many	TRBJ2-3	.	15	CASCDTRVGTDTQYF	TGTGCCAGCTGTGACACCCGGGTTGGGACAGATACGCAGTATTTT
TRBV12-3/TRBV12-4	few	TRBJ2-3	TRBD1	13	CASSGTGGYTQYF	TGTGCCAGCAGCGGGACAGGGGGTTATACGCAGTATTTT
TRBV24-1	many	TRBJ1-3	.	14	CATSDPTSGNTIYF	TGTGCCACCAGTGACCCCACCTCTGGAAACACCATATATTTT
TRBV4-1	.	TRBJ1-5	.	16	CASSQDLQRSNQPQHF	TGCGCCAGCAGCCAAGATCTCCAAAGAAGCAATCAGCCCCAGCATTTT
TRBV7-9	many	TRBJ2-2	TRBD2	16	CASSLQAGMNTGELFF	TGTGCCAGCAGCCTGCAAGCGGGAATGAACACCGGGGAGCTGTTTTTT
TRBV28	.	TRBJ2-3	TRBD2	15	CASNRGSGSPRTQYF	TGTGCCAGCAATCGGGGTAGCGGGAGCCCCAGAACGCAGTATTTT
TRBV19	few	TRBJ1-2	.	15	CASTVGGRANYGYTF	TGTGCCAGTACCGTTGGGGGTCGAGCTAACTATGGCTACACCTTC
TRBV28	.	TRBJ1-1	.	13	CASSSNRQSEAFF	TGTGCCAGCAGTTCCAATCGACAGTCTGAAGCTTTCTTT
TRBV6-1	few	TRBJ2-5	TRBD1	15	CASSLQGALGETQYF	TGTGCCAGCAGTTTACAGGGGGCGCTTGGGGAGACCCAGTACTTC
TRBV19	.	TRBJ1-1	.	16	CASTINRERMNTEAFF	TGTGCCAGTACCATTAACCGGGAGCGAATGAACACTGAAGCTTTCTTT
TRBV5-4	few	TRBJ1-6	.	13	CASSLDSNSPLHF	TGTGCCAGCAGCTTGGACAGTAATTCACCCCTCCACTTT
TRBV5-5	many	TRBJ1-2	.	15	CASSLAEGWAYGYTF	TGTGCCAGCAGCTTGGCGGAGGGGTGGGCCTATGGCTACACCTTC
TRBV5-6	.	TRBJ2-3	.	13	CASSQEGVDTQYF	TGTGCCAGCAGCCAAGAAGGCGTAGATACGCAGTATTTT
TRBV12-3/TRBV12-4	many	TRBJ1-4	.	16	CASSLRTQGTNEKLFF	TGTGCCAGCAGTCTAAGGACACAGGGAACTAATGAAAAACTGTTTTTT
TRBV29-1	few	TRBJ2-5	TRBD1	13	CSVDLTGVETQYF	TGCAGCGTTGACTTGACAGGGGTTGAGACCCAGTACTTC
TRBV27	many	TRBJ2-5	TRBD2	14	CASSSRGGSKTQYF	TGTGCCAGCAGTTCGCGGGGAGGGTCGAAGACCCAGTACTTC
TRBV24-1	.	TRBJ2-2	.	15	CATSEPRDNTGELFF	TGTGCCACCAGTGAGCCGAGGGACAACACCGGGGAGCTGTTTTTT
TRBV11-2	many	TRBJ2-5	.	15	CASRQLRDHQETQYF	TGTGCCAGCCGCCAACTACGGGACCACCAAGAGACCCAGTACTTC
TRBV6-5	few	TRBJ2-3	TRBD2	16	CASSYRSERERSTQYF	TGTGCCAGCAGTTACCGCTCAGAGCGGGAGAGGAGTACGCAGTATTTT
TRBV24-1	many	TRBJ2-1	.	12	CAISGGGNEQFF	TGTGCCATTAGCGGTGGCGGGAATGAGCAGTTCTTC
TRBV6-2/TRBV6-3	many	TRBJ2-7	TRBD2	15	CASSYSTSGRLEQYF	TGTGCCAGCAGTTACAGTACTAGCGGGAGACTCGAGCAGTACTTC
TRBV2	many	TRBJ2-1	.	16	CASSPPQGTGYNEQFF	TGTGCCAGCAGTCCGCCCCAAGGGACTGGCTACAATGAGCAGTTCTTC
TRBV6-1	many	TRBJ2-3	.	17	CASSEAGVVPSTDTQYF	TGTGCCAGCAGTGAAGCGGGGGTCGTTCCTAGCACAGATACGCAGTATTTT
TRBV7-2	many	TRBJ2-3	TRBD2	15	CASSLLSGSSDTQYF	TGTGCCAGCAGCTTGCTTAGCGGGAGTTCAGATACGCAGTATTTT
TRBV30	many	TRBJ2-2	TRBD1	16	CAGRDRGRRSTGELFF	TGTGCCGGACGGGACAGGGGGAGAAGAAGCACCGGGGAGCTGTTTTTT
TRBV11-2	.	TRBJ2-2	.	16	CASSLVWGARTGELFF	TGTGCCAGCAGCTTAGTCTGGGGGGCGCGCACCGGGGAGCTGTTTTTT
TRBV11-1	many	TRBJ2-3	.	15	CASSFGGAGTDTQYF	TGTGCCAGCAGCTTTGGGGGGGCTGGCACAGATACGCAGTATTTT
TRBV2	many	TRBJ2-7	.	11	CASSPVREQYF	TGTGCCAGCAGCCCAGTACGCGAGCAGTACTTC
TRBV5-8	few	TRBJ1-2	.	13	CASSLPEAYGYTF	TGTGCCAGCAGCTTGCCAGAAGCTTATGGCTACACCTTC
TRBV24-1	many	TRBJ2-5	TRBD1	14	CATSDLGQEETQYF	TGTGCCACCAGTGACCTGGGACAGGAAGAGACCCAGTACTTC
TRBV20-1	many	TRBJ2-5	.	16	CSAIRDSRGPGETQYF	TGCAGTGCTATACGGGACTCTCGAGGGCCAGGAGAGACCCAGTACTTC
TRBV3-1	.	TRBJ2-5	.	15	CASSQDLAVQETQYF	TGTGCCAGCAGCCAAGATTTAGCGGTCCAAGAGACCCAGTACTTC
TRBV6-5	few	TRBJ1-1	.	14	CASSYGRGPTEAFF	TGTGCCAGCAGTTACGGTAGGGGACCCACTGAAGCTTTCTTT
TRBV19	few	TRBJ2-4	.	17	CASSISSGGMAKNIQYF	TGTGCCAGTAGTATATCAAGCGGAGGGATGGCCAAAAACATTCAGTACTTC
TRBV11-2	many	TRBJ1-6	TRBD1	16	CASSLGTTGGYSPLHF	TGTGCCAGCAGCTTAGGAACTACAGGGGGCTATTCACCCCTCCACTTT
TRBV5-1	.	TRBJ2-3	TRBD2	15	CASSPRAGVRDTQYF	TGCGCCAGCAGCCCCCGAGCGGGAGTTAGGGATACGCAGTATTTT
TRBV2	.	TRBJ2-1	TRBD2	16	CASSETLDTGGYEQFF	TGTGCCAGCAGTGAAACGTTGGACACGGGGGGATATGAGCAGTTCTTC
TRBV13	.	TRBJ2-7	.	15	CASSPQDRGPGEQYF	TGTGCCAGCAGCCCCCAGGACCGAGGTCCGGGCGAGCAGTACTTC
TRBV19	few	TRBJ2-7	.	14	CASSTEQGPYEQYF	TGTGCCAGTAGTACTGAACAGGGACCCTACGAGCAGTACTTC
TRBV29-1	many	TRBJ2-1	.	16	CSVEEGQLGTYNEQFF	TGCAGCGTTGAAGAAGGACAGCTTGGGACTTACAATGAGCAGTTCTTC
TRBV30	.	TRBJ2-7	.	13	CAWSVSYSYEQYF	TGTGCCTGGAGTGTAAGTTACTCCTACGAGCAGTACTTC
TRBV29-1	.	TRBJ2-2	.	11	CSVYSTGELFF	TGCAGCGTTTACAGCACCGGGGAGCTGTTTTTT
TRBV28	many	TRBJ2-1	.	15	CASSHDRGSYNEQFF	TGTGCCAGCAGCCATGACAGAGGGTCCTACAATGAGCAGTTCTTC
TRBV5-1	many	TRBJ2-2	TRBD1	15	CASSPGQGGTGELFF	TGCGCCAGCAGCCCGGGACAGGGGGGCACCGGGGAGCTGTTTTTT
TRBV12-3/TRBV12-4	.	TRBJ1-2	.	17	CASSFGRATGERYGYTF	TGTGCCAGCAGTTTTGGCAGGGCCACCGGGGAGCGCTATGGCTACACCTTC
TRBV6-1	.	TRBJ1-6	.	13	CASRRDTTSPLHF	TGTGCCAGCAGACGGGACACGACGTCACCCCTCCACTTT
TRBV10-2	.	TRBJ2-3	.	15	CASSEPADYTDTQYF	TGCGCCAGCAGTGAACCAGCGGACTACACAGATACGCAGTATTTT